This T cell receptor (beta chain) came from a study of Ad26.COV2.S vaccination and SARS-CoV-2 variants. Study context: Administration of Ad26.COV2.S was intramuscular, either once or twice 56 days apart.

For this clone: Its target is not known.

Noted treatment: about 20 received Ad26.COV2.S at low or high dose, single or two shots; roughly five received placebo; per-sample allocation not given. Samples came from day 63 after the first vaccine or placebo injection. Vaccination employed an Ad26 vector expressing the Wuhan-strain SARS-CoV-2 spike. This CDR3 region has 14 residues. The J segment lost 7 bases and the V segment lost 2 bases, leaving 7 bases of the junction unmatched. Germline V lookup: CDR1 SGHDT, CDR2 YYEEEE. Study-wide findings and caveats: The TCR breadth and depth analyses may have produced an underestimate of total T cell responses. After vaccination, substantial breadth of spike-specific CD8+ and CD4+ responses was reported.

Sequencing used immunoSEQ multiplex PCR; TCRdb keeps in-frame clones, though not all of them. The table includes 380,000 or so clones, about 86% detected once. This sequence was found in a person between 18 and 59 years old who received the Ad26.COV2.S COVID-19 vaccine or a placebo. The specimen comprised peripheral blood, sampled in a trial of Ad26.COV2.S vaccine versus placebo. The chain links TRBV5-6 to TRBJ1-2; 8 bases fit TRBD1. The CDR3 DNA is TGTGCCAGCAGCTTTGGCAGGGGGCAGGGTGGCTACACCTTC. It is translated as CASSFGRGQGGYTF.